The present entry profiles one T cell receptor beta chain with its context. The antigen remains undetermined. This sample is drawn from a study of cytomegalovirus exposure and HLA in healthy donors. Looking at the study overall: Previous work identified 95 million to 140 million unique TCR beta sequences from 200 million or so T cells. Findings of the study overall: An analysis done earlier found most TCR beta V segments productive about 87% or about 30% of the time.

PCR employed 60 Vbeta and 13 Jbeta primers. Produced via immunoSEQ multiplex PCR; TCRdb's table is partial and in-frame only. Here the sample spans under 150,000 clones, 85% being singletons. The V end lost 3 bases, the J end lost 6 bases, and 15 bases lay between the germline ends. The CDR3 contains 15 residues. Germline assignment: CDR1 SGHRS and CDR2 YFSETQ. Sequenced: PBMCs. The receptor was derived from a woman aged 25 to 39 in good health and CMV-seropositive. This rearrangement joins TRBV5-1 to TRBJ2-2; possibly TRBD1 for D (5 bases). The CDR3: CASSYMDKLAGELFF. For the CDR3, the DNA is TGCGCCAGCAGCTACATGGACAAGTTGGCCGGGGAGCTGTTTTTT.